This TCR beta chain came from a study of T cell responses to AZD1222 COVID-19 vaccine (dated by TCRdb to the early 2020s). In terms of the full investigation: TCR sequencing covered over 230 trial participants: 200 to 210 given two doses of AZD1222 and around 26 given two doses of MenACWY control vaccine. Enrollment into the trials was organized by age into subgroups of 18-55, 56-69 and 70-plus years, and those subgroups contained approximately 160, 26 and 62 TCR-sequenced participants, respectively. Overall study results and their limits: Conclusions about previously exposed vaccinees are limited because only six or seven AZD1222 recipients were SARS-CoV-2 seropositive at baseline. Vaccine-associated CD4 TCRs spanned the whole spike protein, with dominant responses in regions 160-218 and 743-854. Epitopes outside the regions mutated in the B.1.351 and B.1.1.7 variants were reportedly recognized by nearly half of the unique spike-specific TCRs. Because no samples from the day 14 peak response were available, repertoires could be characterized only after the peak T cell response. Participants were mostly white British, with more females than males. The authors suggested clonal diversity may have been underestimated. Spike-specific TCR breadth and depth rose significantly after two AZD1222 doses compared with day 0 and with MenACWY recipients. The 56-69-year group was small, and its depth increase did not reach significance, likely because of low power.

Concerning this clone: What this receptor recognizes is not known. No base-level quality is on record; no much larger clone is a single base apart.

The CDR3 regions of human TCRbeta chains were subjected to immunosequencing. The study's own analysis went as follows. TCRs in the repertoires were matched against a reference library of SARS-CoV-2-specific TCRs that had been generated with the MIRA antigen-specificity platform. Breadth meant the fraction of unique TCRs that were SARS-CoV-2-associated, whereas depth meant the fraction of total T cells that were SARS-CoV-2-associated. Using the MIRA data, every spike-specific TCR was mapped to the spike region that the TCR reacted to and assigned to either a CD4 or a CD8 class. Log10-transformed breadth and depth values were compared by one-way ANOVA with Sidak's multiple comparisons tests. This is the immuneACCESS table as TCRdb keeps it, with only in-frame sequences that have V and J called. A part of the clones is gone; compared with another copy, unresolved V genes explain less than half, and the rest is unexplained. The D gene and trimming were derived from the DNA, and the V and J assignments and clone size from that table. For this sample there are approximately 150,000 clones; over 80% appear just once. The ten largest clones add up to 3.5% to 5.5% of the sample.

Based on the germline V gene (reference sequence), the CDR1 and CDR2 sequences are SGHKS and YYEKEE. The CDR3 runs 13 amino acids, cysteine and phenylalanine included. Just the 39-base CDR3 DNA is kept, in frame starting at base 1. V loses 1 base at its end and J loses 8 bases; junction bases beyond the gene matches: 4. Interpreted using the paper, the time point label stands for: about 28 days (+/-7) after the second vaccine dose. Taken with the paper, the label for treatment or condition translates to: meningococcal conjugate vaccine given as trial control. Samples from vaccinated people were obtained from the UK trials COV001 and COV002, which included a single-blind randomized controlled phase 2/3 trial of AZD1222 (ChAdOx1 nCoV-19) in healthy adults. Trial participant PBMC samples were collected at day 0 and day 28 after the second dose for TCRbeta chain sequencing.

The sample was peripheral blood, taken 28 days after the second dose of the MenACWY control vaccine. This receptor was obtained from an adult who received the MenACWY meningococcal vaccine as a control. The chain is assembled from TRBV5-5 and TRBJ1-2; 8 middle bases align to TRBD1. The nucleotide sequence reads TGTGCCAGCAGCTTGCGGACAGGGCAAGGCTACACCTTC. The translation is CASSLRTGQGYTF.